A single sample gave rise to the 18 T cell receptor beta chains below, sequenced in a study of T-cell reconstitution after alpha-beta-depleted transplantation in children. Preparation of the TCRbeta library was carried out with unique molecular identifiers. TCRdb re-called the PCR reads through MiXCR, storing one row per CDR3 protein. Seen here are 200,000 to 250,000 distinct CDR3 sequences, about 8.8% observed once, and the top ten hold around 5%. Material: PBMCs from the stem cell graft donor, obtained from the stem cell graft. These receptors came from a human donor who donated a stem cell graft to a child with SCID.

This clonotype was observed at least ten times. This chain joins TRBV15 and TRBJ1-1; unclear D gene. Trimming took off 8 bases at V and 0 bases at J, with 10 bases between the two ends. Germline values: CDR1 LNHNV, CDR2 YYDKDF (reference sequence). The CDR3 totals 13 residues. The CDR3 nucleotides are TGTGCCACCGCGGAGGGCATGAACACTGAAGCTTTCTTT. Residues: CATAEGMNTEAFF.

In its sample, this clonotype was seen many times. The chain has TRBV20-1 and TRBJ2-1, with 9 nucleotides matching TRBD2. Per the germline V gene, CDR1 is DFQATT and CDR2 is SNEGSKA (reference sequence). CDR3 size: 17 residues. V shed 3 bases and J 0 bases; nucleotides not matched to a gene: 9. The CDR3 protein is CSARAGLAGSSYNEQFF. CDR3 DNA sequence: TGCAGTGCTAGGGCTGGCCTAGCGGGGAGCTCCTACAATGAGCAGTTCTTC.

This clonotype was detected many times. The chain joins TRBV11-2 to TRBJ2-2; 12 bases agree with TRBD2. The CDR3 covers 18 residues. Losses at the gene ends were 4 bases for V and 0 bases for J; bases not matched to a gene: 6. CDR1 SGHAT and CDR2 FQNNGV come from the germline V gene. The CDR3 loop is CASSSLAGGRSNTGELFF. The CDR3, as DNA: TGTGCCAGCAGCTCACTAGCGGGGGGTAGATCGAACACCGGGGAGCTGTTTTTT.

Ten or more counts support this clonotype. The chain links TRBV4-2 to TRBJ2-2; D is unclear. With 4 bases removed from V and 3 bases from J, the gap between germline ends came to 9 bases. The germline CDR1 and CDR2 sequences are LGHNA and YNFKEQ. The CDR3 consists of 14 residues. In nucleotides, the CDR3 is TGTGCCAGCAGCCTCGAGCCCTACACCGGGGAGCTGTTTTTT. Translation: CASSLEPYTGELFF.

This clonotype was found a few times. The chain uses TRBV18 and TRBJ1-5; possibly TRBD1 for D (5 bases). This CDR3 has 14 amino acids. Trimming shortened V by 3 bases and J by 3 bases, and 9 bases separated the two germline ends. CDR1 is KGHSH, CDR2 LQKENI, per germline. The chain's CDR3 is CASSPLGTNQPQHF. The CDR3 coding sequence is TGTGCCAGCTCACCGCTTGGGACCAATCAGCCCCAGCATTTT.

Many counts were recorded for this clonotype. The rearrangement links TRBV20-1 to TRBJ1-5; D is ambiguous. This CDR3 is built from 10 residues. The V and J ends lost 7 bases and 2 bases respectively, with 3 bases between them. Germline loops: CDR1 DFQATT, CDR2 SNEGSKA (reference sequence). The DNA for the CDR3 is TGCAGTGGTGGCAATCAGCCCCAGCATTTT. Translated, it gives CSGGNQPQHF.

This clonotype was detected ten times or more. CDR3 coding DNA: TGCGCCAGCAGCTTGGCGGTCCTTTCGAACACCGGGGAGCTGTTTTTT. It translates to CASSLAVLSNTGELFF. V gene TRBV5-1 combines with J gene TRBJ2-2; D is ambiguous. V lost 0 bases, J lost 0 bases, and 9 bases lay in between. The CDR3 length is 16 residues. Germline V lookup: CDR1 SGHRS, CDR2 YFSETQ.

This clonotype was counted between two and nine times. The chain joins TRBV11-2 to TRBJ2-7, with D tentatively TRBD1 (6 bases). The germline V gene encodes CDR1 SGHAT and CDR2 FQNNGV. Trimming took 3 bases from V and 0 from J, leaving 18 bases between them. The CDR3 consists of 17 residues. This chain's CDR3 is CASSFLSTGTSSYEQYF. As DNA, the CDR3 is TGTGCCAGCAGCTTCCTATCAACAGGGACGAGCTCCTACGAGCAGTACTTC.

At least ten counts were recorded for this clonotype. V and J are TRBV6-5 and TRBJ2-5; perhaps TRBD1 as D (6 bases). Germline CDR1 reads MNHEY; CDR2 reads SVGAGI. Trimming cost V 6 bases and J 1 base, with 15 bases left between them. This CDR3 is built from 15 residues. CDR3 nucleotide sequence: TGTGCCAGCAGCCGCATACAGGGAACCCAAGAGACCCAGTACTTC. Protein product: CASSRIQGTQETQYF.

Many counts were recorded for this clonotype. V gene TRBV5-5 combines with J gene TRBJ2-7; D remains ambiguous. The CDR3 covers 14 residues. V was clipped by 4 bases and J by 7 bases, with 18 bases between them. Germline assignment: CDR1 SGHKS and CDR2 YYEKEE (reference sequence). Here the CDR3 reads CASSIQTDAREQYF. CDR3 DNA: TGTGCCAGCAGCATACAAACGGACGCGCGGGAGCAGTACTTC.

This clonotype was seen many times. The rearrangement uses TRBV7-2 and TRBJ2-7; D remains ambiguous. The CDR3 totals 14 residues. V lost 2 bases and J lost 4, with 12 bases in between. Germline V gives CDR1 SGHTA, CDR2 FQGNSA. This chain's CDR3 is CASSLSVSQYEQYF. In DNA, the CDR3 is TGTGCCAGCAGCTTATCCGTTTCCCAGTACGAGCAGTACTTC.

This clonotype came up many times. This chain links TRBV12-3 or TRBV12-4 with TRBJ1-1; D is perhaps TRBD1 (5 bases). Trimming removed 6 bases at V and 7 bases at J, with 15 bases between. The CDR3 spans 13 residues. CDR3 residues: CASRFDSAHEAFF. DNA for the CDR3: TGTGCCAGCAGGTTTGACAGCGCCCATGAAGCTTTCTTT.

V is TRBV5-8 and J is TRBJ1-1; tentative D call: TRBD1 (5 bases). This CDR3 has 16 amino acids. Germline loops: CDR1 SGHTS, CDR2 YDEGEE. Trimming cost V 5 bases and J 1 base, with 18 bases left between them. The CDR3 DNA sequence: TGTGCCAGCAGGATAATAGCGGGACCGACGAACACTGAAGCTTTCTTT. It is translated as CASRIIAGPTNTEAFF.

This clonotype was detected ten times or more. The rearrangement links TRBV27 to TRBJ1-1, with D possibly being TRBD1 (5 bases). The CDR3 has 15 residues. CDR1 is MNHEY and CDR2 is SMNVEV in the germline V gene (reference sequence). The V end lost 8 bases, the J end lost 1 base, and 17 bases lay between the germline ends. CDR3 protein: CASPRGSRANTEAFF. In nucleotides, the CDR3 is TGTGCCAGCCCGCGGGGCTCCCGGGCGAACACTGAAGCTTTCTTT.

This clonotype was found many times. The rearrangement joins TRBV13 to TRBJ2-7, with D perhaps TRBD1 or TRBD2 (5 bases each). The CDR3 is made up of 13 amino acids. Trimming pared 8 bases from V and 0 bases from J, leaving 11 bases between. The germline V gene encodes CDR1 PRHDT and CDR2 FYEKMQ (reference sequence). CDR3 DNA: TGTGCCAGCCGGGACGGCCTCTCCTACGAGCAGTACTTC. Protein sequence: CASRDGLSYEQYF.

This clonotype occurred a few times. The chain joins TRBV7-8 to TRBJ2-7, with 7 bases fitting TRBD1. The V and J ends lost 1 base and 3 bases, in that order; junction bases with no gene match: 12. This CDR3 region has 17 residues. Germline V CDR1 and CDR2: SGHVS, FQNEAQ. For the CDR3, the DNA is TGTGCCAGCAGCTTAGTTCGGTTCGGACAGGACCTCTACGAGCAGTACTTC. It translates to CASSLVRFGQDLYEQYF.

This clonotype was seen at least ten times. The chain couples TRBV5-1 to TRBJ2-7; the D gene is possibly TRBD1 (5 bases). The CDR3 loop spans 14 amino acids. The germline V gene encodes CDR1 SGHRS and CDR2 YFSETQ. V gave up 5 bases and J gave up 2 bases, with 14 bases separating them. CDR3 amino acids: CASRLRQGAYEQYF. CDR3 DNA sequence: TGCGCCAGCAGGTTACGTCAAGGGGCCTACGAGCAGTACTTC.

This clonotype has at least ten counts. This sequence joins TRBV12-3 or TRBV12-4 and TRBJ2-3; D unclear. Trimming cost V 1 base and J 0 bases, with 11 bases left between them. This CDR3 spans 16 amino acids. The CDR3 spells CASSLVGLSSTDTQYF. As DNA, the CDR3 is TGTGCCAGCAGTTTAGTGGGGTTATCTAGCACAGATACGCAGTATTTT.